The sequence of this T cell receptor (beta chain) was determined in a study of cytomegalovirus exposure and HLA in healthy donors (dated by TCRdb to between 2016 and 2019). Looking at the study overall: An earlier analysis of fewer than 750 of the donors reported over 250 Gb of sequence data and 95 million to 120 million unique TCR beta sequences obtained from around 170 million T cells. In a later analysis, previously published TCR beta repertoires from about 670 donors were re-analyzed and high-resolution HLA genotyping was added so that TCR occurrence patterns could be studied. Donor age, sex, ethnicity and CMV serostatus were compiled alongside the repertoire data. The T cell repertoires of under 750 subjects were profiled by immunosequencing and related to cytomegalovirus serostatus. A later genetic analysis took genome-wide SNP genotypes for 398 of the 666 donors and used that subset as a discovery cohort. A handful of DR-DQ haplotypes were handled as single units for association and clustering because linkage in the cohort was strong. In an earlier analysis of more than 550 of the donors, high-throughput TCR beta sequencing was used to judge whether each TCR beta V gene segment behaved as functional or pseudogenic. Typing coverage differed by locus: A, B, C, DRB1 and DQB1 were typed in about 620-640 donors, DQA1 in about 510, DPA1 in approximately 600, and DPB1 in about 450. All discovery cohort repertoires had been generated using a single sequencing platform. In the later analysis, no new phenotypic data were used to find candidate immune exposures; instead, reliance was placed on TCR beta sequences and their occurrence across donors. The study aimed to test whether cataloging public T cell receptors could reveal signatures of past pathogen exposure. An early release that covered fewer than 750 HLA-typed donors contained around 330 gigabases of sequencing data and about 84 million unique TCR sequences. A separate validation cohort of roughly 110 different subjects was used in addition to the approximately 700-subject first cohort. High-throughput TCR immunosequencing, statistical association of individual TCRs with disease status, and machine learning were combined to predict cytomegalovirus infection status. On average, roughly 250,000 unique TCR beta nucleotide sequences were sequenced per donor among 300 to 500 genotyped donors of the cohort, with about 17% of those sequences being non-productive. The genetic ancestry cluster associated with self-reported Caucasian donors included 70% to 85% of the roughly 380 genotyped donors. Class I and class II HLA loci were covered by the typing at four-digit resolution. Results and caveats for the whole study, not just this receptor: Sequencing depth was assumed to be roughly uniform across donors in the presence/absence analyses, though that assumption may not hold. In this cohort, only TCR beta chains were sequenced, and detectable features were limited by the absence of alpha or paired-chain data. A further reported finding was that TCR beta sequences accurately predicted the HLA-A and HLA-B alleles for most subjects in the first cohort. Assigning TCR associations to individual alleles was difficult when HLA alleles, especially DR and DQ, strongly co-occurred. In a later analysis, HLA-associated TCR beta chains showed more clonal expansion and lower generation probabilities than non-associated chains that were equally common. Most TCR sequences were observed very rarely across donors, whereas some public TCRs were present in many individuals. In a later analysis, 16,951 TCR beta sequences were associated with specific HLA alleles at a false discovery rate of 0.05. In a later genetic analysis, fewer N-insertions in productive TCRs were reported among donors in an Asian-associated ancestry cluster than the roughly 700-donor mean. The 87-base-pair reads could not distinguish some IMGT-functional V segments, including TRBV6-2 and TRBV6-3, so those segments were excluded. A group of highly shared sequence variants was considered likely to be a technical artifact of the sequencing pipeline. In the study, 150 to 200 TCR beta chains were listed as associated with cytomegalovirus. Because some donors lacked HLA typing at each locus, the association tests relied only on the typed subset. Cytomegalovirus status was reported to be diagnosed by the classifier with high specificity and sensitivity in both the original and validation cohorts. CMV serostatus was the only immune exposure information available for the cohort. Broadly in line with IMGT annotations, most TCR beta V segments showed up in productive rearrangements about 87% or about 30% of the time in an earlier analysis of approximately 600 of the donors. In a later analysis, TCR association rates were found to vary across HLA loci, with the most associated TCRs seen for DRB1 alleles and the fewest for HLA-C alleles. Because counts were too low, about 18 rarely observed V segments, including chromosome 9 orphons, were left out of the earlier analysis of 500 to 650 of the donors. A later analysis found that most CMV-associated TCR beta chains appeared HLA-restricted, with HLA associations seemingly driven largely by CMV exposure. Linkage disequilibrium might explain the correlated functional status among segregating V segments, but an unknown experimental factor could not be ruled out. In vitro tests confirmed that a few of the cytomegalovirus-associated TCR beta chains recognize cytomegalovirus antigens. A later analysis reported that several top co-occurrence clusters appeared linked to parvovirus B19, influenza, CMV and Epstein-Barr virus. The authors suggested that the approach could potentially be extended to other disease states and immunological phenotypes. A later genetic analysis associated a missense DCLRE1C variant with V-gene and J-gene trimming of TCR beta chains, and an independent cohort replicated the association.

The cohort consisted of 600 to 750 healthy bone marrow donors. Cohort members were all nominally healthy when sampled, although unrecorded immune exposures were likely present. The donor tested CMV seronegative and was one of the 352 seronegative cohort members. A peripheral blood sample was collected from each donor, and TCR beta sequencing was performed on peripheral blood mononuclear cells. Genomic DNA was extracted from the blood cell samples with the Qiagen DNeasy Blood Extraction Kit. The junction shows trimming of 7 bases on V and 2 bases on J, and the gene matches do not reach 2 bases of it. Including cysteine and phenylalanine, the CDR3 has 12 amino acids. Kept here is only the CDR3 DNA, which spans 36 bases and is read in frame from base 1. As encoded in the germline V gene, CDR1 is SNHLY while CDR2 is FYNNEI. Preparation of the library involved the immunoSEQ multiplex PCR assay. For the multiplex PCR, a mixture combining 60 forward primers for TCR Vbeta segments and 13 reverse primers for TCR Jbeta segments was used. Amplification of the CDR3 region of rearranged TCR beta genes was performed with a multiplex PCR assay on genomic DNA. The Illumina HiSeq System was used to sequence the amplified TCR beta libraries as 87-base-pair reads. The paper's data handling went like this. A later analysis tallied 70 million to 100 million unique TCR beta chains across the 666 repertoires, and 10 million to 11 million of those chains were shared by two or more donors. Raw reads were error-corrected and collapsed into unique sequences by a nearest-neighbor algorithm in which closely related sequences were merged to remove PCR and sequencing errors. V, D and J gene segments were assigned by aligning CDR3 sequences to IMGT reference sequences. For a sequence to be retained, a match of at least six nucleotides to both a V gene segment and a J gene segment was required. A rearrangement was called productive if the CDR3 had no stop codons and remained in frame with V and J, and every other rearrangement was called non-productive. Following IMGT convention, CDR3 was defined as the stretch from the second conserved V-encoded cysteine up to the conserved J-encoded phenylalanine. Sequences without an unambiguous match to a single V gene segment were excluded from the earlier analysis of about 600 of the donors. In an earlier analysis of a few hundred of the donors, a V segment was called functional when productive rearrangements were above 56.7%, and segregating when the standard deviation between donors exceeded 5%. A statistical classification framework was built for diagnosing cytomegalovirus status from the catalog of TCR beta chain sequences. V and J gene assignment, in a later analysis, came from comparing TCR nucleotide sequences with IMGT/GENE-DB human TR gene sequences. Using the TCRdist pipeline, a later analysis assigned CDR3 sequences along with most-parsimonious VDJ recombination scenarios. In a later analysis, each TCR beta chain was defined by its CDR3 amino acid sequence together with its V-gene family, and reads lacking a unique V-gene family were excluded. As a way to deal with suspected cross-contamination and a sequencing artifact, a later analysis dropped 640 or so nucleotide sequences that were highly shared and had low generation probability. In a later analysis, a clonal expansion index was calculated for each public chain from normalized within-repertoire ranks of inferred template counts. In a later analysis, generation probabilities were computed with a VDJ recombination model fitted to out-of-frame rearrangements, and the resulting probabilities were checked against IGoR. A later analysis scored TCR-TCR, TCR-HLA and TCR-CMV co-occurrence with hypergeometric tests, applying a repertoire-size bias correction to TCR pairs. False discovery rates were estimated in a later analysis by permuting HLA or CMV assignments 20 times. In a later analysis, co-occurring TCRs were grouped using DBSCAN, and TCRdist sequence similarity was added for clustering within HLA-allele-positive subsets. Repertoires with fewer than 30,000 or more than 120,000 public chains were left out of co-occurrence clustering, as were four to six repertoires with anomalous nucleotide sharing. Drawn from immuneACCESS, this table holds only the in-frame rearrangements with V and J called that TCRdb kept. Clones are partly lost; checked studies trace under half to an unresolved V gene and leave the rest unexplained. V and J calls and clone size follow that table, whereas D and trimming were derived from the DNA. This sample is represented by 200,000 to 250,000 clones; approximately 80% of them were singletons. The ten largest clones take up approximately 2.8% of the sample.

As regards this clone: Its cognate antigen has yet to be identified. Within one base of it there is no much larger clone, and no base qualities were kept.

Sequencing input: PBMCs. Recombination linked TRBV2 to TRBJ2-7; TRBD2 fits 7 bases in the junction. This TCR derives from a man aged 25-45 years in good health and CMV-seronegative. CDR3 loop: CASISGAYEQYF. At the DNA level, the sequence is TGTGCCAGCATAAGCGGGGCCTACGAGCAGTACTTC.